The 24 T cell receptor beta chains reported below all come from one sample, sequenced in a study of blood T cell repertoires in COVID-19. Clones were sequenced by immunoSEQ multiplex PCR, and TCRdb holds only the in-frame ones, with some missing. Here the sample spans about 300,000 clones, 90% being singletons. Material: peripheral blood. Source of these receptors: a woman under 40 with COVID-19, enrolled during active disease.

The chain joins TRBV11-2 to TRBJ2-7; a possible D gene is TRBD1 (6 bases). The V and J ends lost 1 base and 0 bases respectively, with 10 bases between them. Germline lookup yields CDR1 SGHAT and CDR2 FQNNGV. The CDR3 spans 15 residues. The CDR3 sequence: CASSLARGPSYEQYF. In DNA, the CDR3 is TGTGCCAGCAGCTTAGCCAGGGGTCCCTCCTACGAGCAGTACTTC.

The V and J genes are TRBV5-1 and TRBJ2-1; 7 bases map to TRBD1. Germline trimming cut 5 bases from V and 7 bases from J; bases unmatched to any gene: 12. The CDR3 covers 15 residues. Germline loops: CDR1 SGHRS, CDR2 YFSETQ. CDR3 loop: CASSLGDSISNEQFF. For the CDR3, the DNA is TGCGCCAGCAGTCTTGGGGACAGCATCTCGAATGAGCAGTTCTTC.

With regard to this clone: Other DNA sequences in this sample translate to the same CDR3. The chain combines TRBV7-2 with TRBJ2-7; a possible D gene is TRBD2 (5 bases). The germline V and J ends were trimmed by 2 bases and 0 bases, with 8 bases remaining between them. From germline, CDR1 is SGHTA and CDR2 FQGNSA. The CDR3 length is 14 residues. CDR3 region: CASSLSGSSYEQYF. Written as DNA, the CDR3 is TGTGCCAGCAGCTTAAGCGGTAGCTCCTACGAGCAGTACTTC.

The genes are TRBV10-2 and TRBJ1-5; 8 bases agree with TRBD1. V shed 3 bases and J 2 bases; nucleotides not matched to a gene: 3. The CDR3 totals 15 residues. CDR1 WSHSY and CDR2 SAAADI come from the germline V gene. In nucleotides, the CDR3 is TGCGCCAGCAGTGAAGCAGGGGGCGGCAATCAGCCCCAGCATTTT. This translates into CASSEAGGGNQPQHF.

This chain links TRBV7-6 with TRBJ1-1, with D possibly TRBD1 on 5 matching bases. The CDR3 extends over 14 amino acids. V was pared by 0 bases and J by 2 bases, with 7 bases between. Per the germline V gene, CDR1 is SGHVS and CDR2 is FNYEAQ. The CDR3 coding sequence is TGTGCCAGCAGCTTAGCAGGGGCAAACACTGAAGCTTTCTTT. This translates into CASSLAGANTEAFF.

The chain has TRBV3-1 (or the pseudogene TRBV3-2) and TRBJ2-5, with unresolved D. The V gene lost 2 bases and the J gene lost 3 bases, with 7 bases spanning the gap. Germline CDR1 and CDR2: LGHDT and YNNKEL (reference sequence). The CDR3 contains 13 residues. CDR3 DNA sequence: TGTGCCAGCAGCCAAAACCGGGAAGAGACCCAGTACTTC. Translation gives CASSQNREETQYF.

In regard to this clone: The junction and the germline gene differ at one end; a read error may be behind it. V is TRBV6-2 or TRBV6-3 and J is TRBJ2-1; tentatively, D is TRBD1 (6 bases). There are 13 residues in the CDR3. Germline V CDR1 and CDR2: MNHEY, SVGEGT. For the CDR3, the DNA is TGTGCCAGCAGTTACGGGGGAAGGACAGCCCAGATCTTC. Translating it yields CASSYGGRTAQIF.

The chain is built from TRBV28 and TRBJ1-2, with D unclear. The germline CDR1 and CDR2 sequences are MDHEN and SYDVKM. The CDR3 is 14 residues long. Between the trimmed V and J ends, which lost 2 bases and 8 bases, there was a span of 15 bases. CDR3 nucleotides: TGTGCCAGCAGTTTACTCGCACCCGTGCGGGGCTACACCTTC. Amino acids: CASSLLAPVRGYTF.

J is TRBJ1-2 and V is TRBV27, with D maybe TRBD1 (6 bases). The CDR3 contains 15 residues. Germline lookup yields CDR1 MNHEY and CDR2 SMNVEV (reference sequence). V lost 3 bases, J lost 8 bases, and 19 bases lay in between. The CDR3 loop is CASSFTLDRKGGYTF. The CDR3 DNA is TGTGCCAGCAGTTTCACCCTGGACAGAAAAGGGGGCTACACCTTC.

The chain is built from TRBV3-1 (or the pseudogene TRBV3-2) and TRBJ2-4; 9 bases line up with TRBD2. CDR3 length: 18 residues. In germline, CDR1 is LGHDT, CDR2 YNNKEL (reference sequence). V was clipped by 1 base and J by 0 bases; unmatched bases: 7. The CDR3 sequence: CASSQGRLAGEAKNIQYF. As DNA, the CDR3 is TGTGCCAGCAGCCAAGGGCGGTTAGCGGGAGAAGCCAAAAACATTCAGTACTTC.

J is TRBJ2-7 and V is TRBV5-4, with 11 bases identical to TRBD1. The V gene end was trimmed by 2 bases and the J gene end by 6 bases; junction bases not matched to a gene: 10. This CDR3 contains 16 residues. Germline assignment: CDR1 SGHNT and CDR2 YYREEE (reference sequence). This chain's CDR3 is CASSFFPGQGDLEQYF. The CDR3 DNA sequence: TGTGCCAGCAGCTTCTTTCCGGGACAGGGGGATCTCGAGCAGTACTTC. Full variable domain (missing parts from reference TRBV5-4 and TRBJ2-7): ETGVTQSPTHLIKTRGQQVTLRCSSQSGHNTVSWYQQALGQGPQFIFQYYREEENGRGNFPPRFSGLQFPNYSSELNVNALELDDSALYLCASSFFPGQGDLEQYFGPGTRLTVT.

The CDR3 bases are TGCGCCAGCAGCCAACAGGGAACTGGGGCCAACGTCCTGACTTTC. Amino acids: CASSQQGTGANVLTF. The rearrangement joins TRBV5-1 to TRBJ2-6; D may be TRBD1 (6 bases). The V end was cut by 4 bases, the J end by 2 bases, with 10 bases between. Germline V CDR1 and CDR2: SGHRS, YFSETQ. CDR3 length: 15 residues. The complete variable domain, with remaining parts taken from reference TRBV5-1 and TRBJ2-6, reads KAGVTQTPRYLIKTRGQQVTLSCSPISGHRSVSWYQQTPGQGLQFLFEYFSETQRNKGNFPGRFSGRQFSNSRSEMNVSTLELGDSALYLCASSQQGTGANVLTFGAGSRLTVL.

The chain recombines TRBV6-2 or TRBV6-3 with TRBJ1-5; D not certain. CDR3 size: 15 residues. The V gene's germline CDR1 is MNHEY and CDR2 SVGEGT. Trimming pared 2 bases from V and 0 bases from J, leaving 8 bases between. The CDR3 DNA reads as TGTGCCAGCAGTTACCCCCCCTATAGCAATCAGCCCCAGCATTTT. As protein: CASSYPPYSNQPQHF.

This chain links TRBV6-4 with TRBJ1-1, with 8 bases aligning to TRBD1. Germline CDR1 and CDR2: MRHNA and SNTAGT. This CDR3 comprises 13 residues. V lost 4 bases and J lost 5; bases outside the gene matches: 3. The DNA of the CDR3 is TGTGCCAGCAGTGCAGGGGGCAGGACTGAAGCTTTCTTT. Amino acid sequence: CASSAGGRTEAFF.

J is TRBJ2-5 and V is TRBV27; 8 bases map to TRBD2. The ends lost 3 bases at V and 7 bases at J; junction bases unmatched: 7. From germline, CDR1 is MNHEY and CDR2 SMNVEV (reference sequence). CDR3 length: 14 amino acids. CDR3 in DNA: TGTGCCAGCAGTTTTAAACGGGAGGGTGGGACCCAGTACTTC. Its protein is CASSFKREGGTQYF.

The V call is TRBV6-6, the J call TRBJ1-2, with 10 bases that match TRBD1. The CDR3 spans 15 residues. Trimming took 7 bases from V and 3 from J; bases not matched to a gene: 8. CDR1 is MNHNY, CDR2 SVGAGI, per germline (reference sequence). The CDR3 nucleotides are TGTGCCAGCACCCTGACAGGGGGCAGGGACTATGGCTACACCTTC. Translation gives CASTLTGGRDYGYTF.

This rearrangement joins TRBV18 to TRBJ2-3; TRBD1 aligns across 7 bases. The CDR3 is 14 residues long. The germline CDR1 and CDR2 sequences are KGHSH and LQKENI. The junction had 3 bases not matched to a gene; V was cut back by 4 bases and J by 2 bases. The chain's CDR3 is CASSRGQYTDTQYF. The DNA for the CDR3 is TGTGCCAGCTCACGGGGACAGTACACAGATACGCAGTATTTT.

This clone occurred once. V gene TRBV15 combines with J gene TRBJ1-5; tentatively, D is TRBD1 (5 bases). Germline CDR1 reads LNHNV; CDR2 reads YYDKDF (reference sequence). Trimming removed 0 bases at V and 0 bases at J, with 12 bases between. The CDR3 sequence is 17 residues long. The CDR3 protein is CATSRDSGALSNQPQHF. For the CDR3, the DNA is TGTGCCACCAGCAGAGATAGCGGGGCCCTTAGCAATCAGCCCCAGCATTTT.

The V gene is TRBV11-2, the J gene TRBJ1-6, with unresolved D. Trimming removed 2 bases from V and 7 bases from J, with 12 bases in between. Germline V CDR1 and CDR2: SGHAT, FQNNGV. The CDR3 extends over 15 amino acids. CDR3 DNA sequence: TGTGCCAGCAGCTTAACGCAGGTTCAGAATTCACCCCTCCACTTT. It specifies CASSLTQVQNSPLHF. The entire variable domain, with the rest obtained from reference TRBV11-2 and TRBJ1-6, is as follows: EAGVAQSPRYKIIEKRQSVAFWCNPISGHATLYWYQQILGQGPKLLIQFQNNGVVDDSQLPKDRFSAERLKGVDSTLKIQPAKLEDSAVYLCASSLTQVQNSPLHFGNGTRLTVT.

This chain links TRBV18 with TRBJ2-2; TRBD1 matches at 10 bases. The CDR3 has 16 amino acids. V shed 3 bases and J 0 bases; nucleotides not matched to a gene: 1. The germline gives CDR1 KGHSH, CDR2 LQKENI. The CDR3, as DNA: TGTGCCAGCTCACCCGGGACAGGGGCGAACACCGGGGAGCTGTTTTTT. Its protein product is CASSPGTGANTGELFF. Complete variable domain (other parts from reference TRBV18 and TRBJ2-2): NAGVMQNPRHLVRRRGQEARLRCSPMKGHSHVYWYRQLPEEGLKFMVYLQKENIIDESGMPKERFSAEFPKEGPSILRIQQVVRGDSAAYFCASSPGTGANTGELFFGEGSRLTVL.

J is TRBJ2-2 and V is TRBV6-5, with D possibly matching TRBD1 (6 bases). Deletions cut 5 bases from V and 4 bases from J, with 11 bases between. This CDR3 region has 14 residues. Germline V CDR1 and CDR2: MNHEY, SVGAGI. The CDR3 DNA is TGTGCCAGCAGTCCTCCAGGGGCCACCGGGGAGCTGTTTTTT. Translated, it gives CASSPPGATGELFF.

The genes are TRBV7-9 and TRBJ2-7; D ambiguous. The CDR3 is made up of 14 amino acids. The V gene lost 0 bases and the J gene lost 2 bases, with 8 bases spanning the gap. Germline V gene data show CDR1 as SEHNR and CDR2 as FQNEAQ (reference sequence). The CDR3 DNA reads as TGTGCCAGCAGCTTAGCAGATAAGCCCTACGAGCAGTACTTC. It encodes CASSLADKPYEQYF. The full variable domain, with the rest looked up from reference TRBV7-9 and TRBJ2-7, is DTGVSQNPRHKITKRGQNVTFRCDPISEHNRLYWYRQTLGQGPEFLTYFQNEAQLEKSRLLSDRFSAERPKGSFSTLEIQRTEQGDSAMYLCASSLADKPYEQYFGPGTRLTVT.

V gene TRBV5-6 combines with J gene TRBJ2-7; 9 bases map to TRBD1. The J segment lost 3 bases and the V segment lost 4 bases, leaving 8 bases of the junction unmatched. This CDR3 is built from 15 residues. CDR1 is SGHDT, CDR2 YYEEEE, per germline. CDR3 DNA sequence: TGTGCCAGCAGCCTGATACAGGGGGCACGCTACGAGCAGTACTTC. Translated, it gives CASSLIQGARYEQYF. Full variable domain (remainder filled in from reference TRBV5-6 and TRBJ2-7): DAGVTQSPTHLIKTRGQQVTLRCSPKSGHDTVSWYQQALGQGPQFIFQYYEEEERQRGNFPDRFSGHQFPNYSSELNVNALLLGDSALYLCASSLIQGARYEQYFGPGTRLTVT.

The V call is TRBV28, the J call TRBJ2-7; D possibly corresponds to TRBD1 (6 bases). The germline V gene encodes CDR1 MDHEN and CDR2 SYDVKM. Trimming left V 0 bases short and J 0 bases short, with 12 bases between. This CDR3 is 16 amino acids long. DNA for the CDR3: TGTGCCAGCAGTTTATGGACGACAGGATCCTCCTACGAGCAGTACTTC. Protein: CASSLWTTGSSYEQYF.